Here is one TCR beta chain with its context. The source of the sample is a study of blood T cell repertoires in COVID-19. About the research overall: The study drew acute and convalescent COVID-19 samples from the United States, Italy and Spain. From T cells, B-cell-depleted T cells, or PBMCs came the material, which was cDNA or gDNA.

Germline CDR1 reads MNHNS; CDR2 reads SASEGT. The CDR3 runs to 17 residues. The V gene lost 1 base and the J gene lost 2 bases, with 16 bases spanning the gap. In the original processing: By means of reference gene primer amplification, nucleated cell counts were estimated. Repertoires were generated with immunoSEQ multiplex PCR, while TCRdb's copy carries only in-frame clones and drops some. That table gives V, J and clone size, and the DNA gave D and trimming. The sample gives over 200,000 clones, around 80% of which show up once; 18% is in the top ten. V and J are TRBV6-1 and TRBJ2-3; weak D call: TRBD1 (6 bases). The clonotype comes from a woman older than 75 with active or convalescent COVID-19. Sequenced sample: peripheral blood. CDR3 nucleotides: TGTGCCAGCAGTGAAGATTCGCTAGGACAGTACACAGATACGCAGTATTTT. Translated: CASSEDSLGQYTDTQYF.